These 21 T cell receptor beta chains share one sample of origin, sequenced in a study of blood T cell repertoires in COVID-19. Clones were sequenced by immunoSEQ multiplex PCR, and TCRdb holds only the in-frame ones, with some missing. The repertoire holds hundreds of thousands of clones, with about 86% as singletons. Sample: PBMCs or T cells enriched from blood (not recorded which). The receptors originated from a woman in her thirties or forties with acute COVID-19.

The chain uses TRBV18 and TRBJ2-2; 8 nucleotides line up with TRBD1. The CDR3 totals 15 residues. V trimming: 6 bases; J trimming: 0 bases; junction bases outside the gene matches: 3. Per the germline V gene, CDR1 is KGHSH and CDR2 is LQKENI. This CDR3 is CASSGTGTNTGELFF. The CDR3 region has the DNA TGTGCCAGCTCCGGGACAGGAACGAACACCGGGGAGCTGTTTTTT. Complete variable domain (other parts from reference TRBV18 and TRBJ2-2): NAGVMQNPRHLVRRRGQEARLRCSPMKGHSHVYWYRQLPEEGLKFMVYLQKENIIDESGMPKERFSAEFPKEGPSILRIQQVVRGDSAAYFCASSGTGTNTGELFFGEGSRLTVL.

This sequence joins TRBV24-1 and TRBJ2-7, with D perhaps matching TRBD2 (5 bases). The germline V and J ends were trimmed by 3 bases and 7 bases, with 9 bases remaining between them. The CDR3 runs to 12 residues. Germline CDR1 and CDR2: KGHDR and SFDVKD. The CDR3 region is CATSDTEREQYF. The CDR3 DNA follows: TGTGCCACCAGTGATACCGAGCGGGAGCAGTACTTC.

J is TRBJ1-6 and V is TRBV5-4; the match to TRBD1 covers 9 bases. J lost 9 bases, V lost 4 bases, and 2 bases had no gene match. The CDR3 is made up of 13 amino acids. Germline loops: CDR1 SGHNT, CDR2 YYREEE (reference sequence). Here the CDR3 DNA reads TGTGCCAGCAGCCCGGACAGGGGTTCACCCCTCCACTTT. Translating gives CASSPDRGSPLHF.

The genes are TRBV29-1 and TRBJ2-1, with a possible D match to TRBD1 (5 bases). CDR1 SQVTM and CDR2 ANQGSEA come from the germline V gene. Trimming removed 3 bases at V and 4 bases at J, with 13 bases between. The CDR3 sequence is 14 residues long. This CDR3 is CSVEGQGGYNEQFF. Written as DNA, the CDR3 is TGCAGCGTTGAGGGGCAGGGTGGATACAATGAGCAGTTCTTC.

The chain uses TRBV5-1 and TRBJ2-1, with D possibly being TRBD1 (6 bases). The germline CDR1 and CDR2 sequences are SGHRS and YFSETQ. The CDR3 spans 15 residues. Trimming cost V 6 bases and J 4 bases, with 17 bases left between them. The CDR3 loop reads CASTRGGQHYNEQFF. CDR3 DNA: TGCGCCAGCACCCGAGGTGGACAGCATTACAATGAGCAGTTCTTC.

The V gene is TRBV19, the J gene TRBJ2-1; a possible D gene is TRBD1 (5 bases). This CDR3 is built from 15 residues. Germline V gene sequence: CDR1 LNHDA, CDR2 SQIVND (reference sequence). The V and J ends lost 3 bases and 1 base respectively, with 10 bases between them. As DNA, the CDR3 is TGTGCCAGTAGTATTCAGGGTGGATCCTACAATGAGCAGTTCTTC. Amino acid sequence: CASSIQGGSYNEQFF.

The chain uses TRBV6-5 and TRBJ1-2; 9 bases are shared with TRBD1. With 1 base clipped from V and 8 bases from J, the junction kept 11 bases outside the gene matches. Germline CDR1 is MNHEY and CDR2 is SVGAGI. The CDR3 consists of 16 residues. This chain's CDR3 is CASSYWDRDLTRGYTF. As DNA, the CDR3 is TGTGCCAGCAGTTACTGGGACAGGGACCTTACGAGGGGCTACACCTTC.

The rearrangement joins TRBV6-1 to TRBJ2-7, with D possibly being TRBD2 (6 bases). The CDR3 covers 17 residues. The V gene lost 2 bases and the J gene lost 9 bases, with 26 bases spanning the gap. CDR1 is MNHNS, CDR2 SASEGT, per germline. The CDR3 loop reads CASSEPRRAISHAGQYF. The CDR3 DNA reads as TGTGCCAGCAGTGAACCCCGGAGGGCAATTTCTCACGCAGGGCAGTACTTC.

The V gene is TRBV5-1, the J gene TRBJ2-2; possible D gene TRBD1, 6 bases. Trimming stripped 5 bases from V and 2 bases from J, with 13 bases between. The germline V gene encodes CDR1 SGHRS and CDR2 YFSETQ. The CDR3 is made up of 15 amino acids. The CDR3 coding sequence is TGCGCCAGCAGGGGGGCAGGAGAAAACACCGGGGAGCTGTTTTTT. Protein sequence: CASRGAGENTGELFF.

This clone was picked up a small number of times. The chain carries TRBV7-3 and TRBJ2-1; tentative D call: TRBD2 (6 bases). The CDR3 totals 14 residues. From germline, CDR1 is SGHTA and CDR2 FQGTGA. V was pared by 5 bases and J by 7 bases, with 15 bases between. The CDR3 region is CASSQAGGVNEQFF. CDR3 DNA sequence: TGTGCCAGCAGCCAAGCGGGCGGGGTGAATGAGCAGTTCTTC.

This chain connects TRBV3-1 (or the pseudogene TRBV3-2) to TRBJ2-7; 12 bases fit TRBD2. The CDR3 covers 16 residues. The junction had 7 bases not matched to a gene; V was cut back by 4 bases and J by 3 bases. Per the germline V gene, CDR1 is LGHDT and CDR2 is YNNKEL (reference sequence). This chain's CDR3 is CASSPRTSGTFYEQYF. CDR3 nucleotide sequence: TGTGCCAGCAGCCCCCGGACTAGCGGGACGTTCTACGAGCAGTACTTC.

J is TRBJ2-7 and V is TRBV11-1, with 10 bases identical to TRBD1. Losses at the gene ends were 5 bases for V and 2 bases for J; bases not matched to a gene: 6. Germline CDR1 and CDR2: SGHAT and FQDESV (reference sequence). This CDR3 is built from 15 residues. CDR3 residues: CASSERDRGTYEQYF. The CDR3 DNA sequence: TGTGCCAGCAGCGAAAGGGACAGGGGAACCTACGAGCAGTACTTC.

The chain has TRBV19 and TRBJ1-1; no firm D call. Germline V lookup: CDR1 LNHDA, CDR2 SQIVND (reference sequence). The V gene lost 8 bases and the J gene lost 1 base, with 14 bases spanning the gap. The CDR3 runs to 14 residues. CDR3 DNA: TGTGCCAGTTTTATATCCCGGGGGAACACTGAAGCTTTCTTT. Translation gives CASFISRGNTEAFF.

The chain links TRBV28 to TRBJ1-2; possibly TRBD1 for D (5 bases). The germline V gene has CDR1 MDHEN and CDR2 SYDVKM. Between the trimmed V and J ends, which lost 2 bases and 6 bases, there was a span of 13 bases. The CDR3 covers 14 residues. This CDR3 is CASSLKVTEHGYTF. The CDR3 DNA reads as TGTGCCAGCAGTTTAAAGGTGACAGAACATGGCTACACCTTC.

The rearrangement links TRBV6-1 to TRBJ2-5; D gene uncertain. This CDR3 is built from 16 residues. CDR1 and CDR2 (germline): MNHNS, SASEGT. V gave up 3 bases and J gave up 5 bases, with 19 bases separating them. The CDR3 reads CASSEMVYRPEETQYF. For the CDR3, the DNA is TGTGCCAGCAGTGAGATGGTTTACAGACCAGAGGAGACCCAGTACTTC.

The chain has TRBV28 and TRBJ1-3; D unresolved. V was shortened by 6 bases and J by 2 bases, with 8 bases between the two germline ends. The V gene's germline CDR1 is MDHEN and CDR2 SYDVKM. This CDR3 has 13 residues. The CDR3: CASSPGAGNTIYF. The CDR3 nucleotides are TGTGCCAGCAGCCCTGGAGCTGGAAACACCATATATTTT.

The chain is built from TRBV7-2 and TRBJ2-1, with D possibly matching TRBD1 (6 bases). The CDR3 length is 15 residues. Germline lookup yields CDR1 SGHTA and CDR2 FQGNSA. V lost 3 bases, J lost 0 bases, and 9 bases lay in between. CDR3 in DNA: TGTGCCAGCAGCTTCGGACAGAGCTCCTACAATGAGCAGTTCTTC. Translation gives CASSFGQSSYNEQFF.

The chain couples TRBV7-8 to TRBJ2-1; tentatively, D is TRBD2 (6 bases). The CDR3 runs 16 residues. V shed 1 base and J shed 3 bases, with 13 bases lying between them. Germline CDR1 and CDR2: SGHVS and FQNEAQ. The DNA of the CDR3 is TGTGCCAGCAGCTTAGTGGGTAGCGGCTACTACAATGAGCAGTTCTTC. Translating it yields CASSLVGSGYYNEQFF.

This clone was detected a few times. This chain connects TRBV3-1 (or the pseudogene TRBV3-2) to TRBJ2-7; D gene uncertain. V gave up 1 base and J gave up 6 bases, with 7 bases separating them. Germline values: CDR1 LGHDT, CDR2 YNNKEL (reference sequence). CDR3 length: 12 residues. The CDR3 DNA is TGTGCCAGCAGCCAAGTACTATCCGAGCAGTACTTC. This encodes CASSQVLSEQYF.

Here the CDR3 DNA reads TGCGCCAGCAGCCTCCTACCGGGACAGGCTTACAATGAGCAGTTCTTC. This gives the protein CASSLLPGQAYNEQFF. The chain recombines TRBV5-1 with TRBJ2-1; 8 positions match TRBD1. Germline values: CDR1 SGHRS, CDR2 YFSETQ. After removal of 4 bases from V and 4 bases from J, the junction contained 10 bases not matched to a gene. There are 16 residues in the CDR3.

V gene TRBV14 combines with J gene TRBJ1-2, with TRBD1 matching 9 bases. CDR1 is SGHDN, CDR2 FVKESK, per germline. The CDR3 spans 14 residues. The V segment lost 6 bases and the J segment 4 bases; nucleotides outside the gene matches: 6. This CDR3 reads CASRQQGAGYGYTF. The DNA of the CDR3 is TGTGCCAGCAGACAACAGGGGGCCGGCTATGGCTACACCTTC.